This T cell receptor beta chain comes out of a study of regulatory T cells in long-lasting Graves disease. This clonotype was seen a few times. Its specificity is unknown. Time point meaning: newly diagnosed GD, antithyroid drugs for less than 3 months. Following extraction of RNA from PBMCs, that RNA was used to make the TCR library. HTBI primers from iRepertoire and Arm-PCR of CDR3 regions yielded the TCR beta libraries. Each CDR3 protein gets one entry after TCRdb re-called the multiplex PCR reads with MiXCR. The sample has about 240,000 distinct CDR3 sequences, 20% to 25% seen once. Study observations and caveats: Persistent disease preferred TRBV28, TRBJ1-2 and TRBJ2-5. Fewer public clonotypes were shared by new patients (approximately 970) than by persistent patients (about 2,500).

The germline gives CDR1 MNHEY, CDR2 SMNVEV (reference sequence). The CDR3 length is 15 residues. The source is a female donor with Graves disease. The chain has TRBV27 and TRBJ2-5; 9 bases fit TRBD1. The end of the DNA fits TRBJ2-7 better, so the J call may be wrong. The starting material was peripheral blood mononuclear cells (PBMCs), obtained at new diagnosis, from a patient treated with antithyroid drugs. The CDR3, as DNA: TGTGCCAGCAGTTTCGGGACAGGGCCCAACTACGAGCAGTACTTC. Its protein is CASSFGTGPNYEQYF.